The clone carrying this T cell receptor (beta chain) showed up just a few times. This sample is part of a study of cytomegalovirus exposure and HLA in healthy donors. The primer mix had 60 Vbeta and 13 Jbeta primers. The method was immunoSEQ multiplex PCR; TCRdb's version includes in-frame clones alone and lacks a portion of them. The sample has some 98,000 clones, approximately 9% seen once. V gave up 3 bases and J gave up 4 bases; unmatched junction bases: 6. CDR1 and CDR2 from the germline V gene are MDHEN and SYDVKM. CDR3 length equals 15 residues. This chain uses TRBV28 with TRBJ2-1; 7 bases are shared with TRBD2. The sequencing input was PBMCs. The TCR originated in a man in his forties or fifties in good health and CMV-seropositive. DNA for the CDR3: TGTGCCAGCAGTTTCTACGGGAGGCTTTACAATGAGCAGTTCTTC. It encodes CASSFYGRLYNEQFF.